This note documents a single TCR beta chain sequence. The sample is drawn from a study of T-cell memory formation after mild COVID-19. Germline CDR1 reads SGHTA; CDR2 reads FQGNSA. The CDR3 is made up of 16 amino acids. V lost 5 bases to trimming and J lost 6 bases; unmatched junction nucleotides: 14. Each CDR3 protein is one row after TCRdb ran MiXCR on the 5' RACE reads. This repertoire shows under 200,000 distinct CDR3 sequences, approximately 10% found once; its top ten account for approximately 3.4%. The source of this sequence is a young man who had mild COVID-19 (a few samples of this study predate the infection). Cell type and time point are not known. The chain couples TRBV7-2 to TRBJ1-2; 8 nucleotides agree with TRBD1. Sequencing was performed on PBMCs or a T cell subset sorted from them (not recorded which). The CDR3 bases are TGTGCCAGCAGCGTCAGGGGGCCCCGAGTACCTCATGGCTACACCTTC. Protein: CASSVRGPRVPHGYTF.